This T cell receptor beta chain was sequenced during a study of T-cell memory formation after mild COVID-19. Study results and caveats: Proof of SARS-CoV-2 specificity was absent for the second-wave clones that crested on day 37.

After 5'RACE with constant-segment primers, TCR alpha and TCR beta cDNA libraries carrying sample barcodes and UMIs were obtained. TCRdb processed the 5' RACE reads anew with MiXCR; each CDR3 protein has one entry. Of 130,000 to 150,000 distinct CDR3 sequences listed, 15% to 20% are singletons. Regarding this clonotype: Antigen unknown.

The germline V gene has CDR1 SGHTA and CDR2 FQGNSA. With 5 bases removed from V and 8 bases from J, the gap between germline ends came to 15 bases. The CDR3 covers 13 residues. The source material was PBMCs or a T cell subset sorted from them (not recorded which). This chain links TRBV7-2 with TRBJ1-2, with a tentative D call TRBD1 (5 bases). The clonotype was recovered from an adult woman who had mild COVID-19 (a few samples of this study predate the infection). Cell type and time point are not known. CDR3 sequence: CASSPTGVQGYTF. The CDR3 nucleotides are TGTGCCAGCAGCCCGACGGGGGTACAGGGCTACACCTTC.